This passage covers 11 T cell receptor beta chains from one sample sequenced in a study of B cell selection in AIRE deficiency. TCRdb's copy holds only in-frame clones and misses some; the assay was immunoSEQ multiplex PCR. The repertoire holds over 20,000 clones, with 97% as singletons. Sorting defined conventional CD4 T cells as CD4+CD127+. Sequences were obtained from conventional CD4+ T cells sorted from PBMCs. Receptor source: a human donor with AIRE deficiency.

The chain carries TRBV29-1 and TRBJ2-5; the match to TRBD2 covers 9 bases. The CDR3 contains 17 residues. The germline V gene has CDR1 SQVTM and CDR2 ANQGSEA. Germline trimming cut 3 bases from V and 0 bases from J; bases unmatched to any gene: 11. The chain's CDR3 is CSVEGLAGRGNQETQYF. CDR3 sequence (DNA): TGCAGCGTTGAGGGGCTAGCGGGACGAGGGAACCAAGAGACCCAGTACTTC.

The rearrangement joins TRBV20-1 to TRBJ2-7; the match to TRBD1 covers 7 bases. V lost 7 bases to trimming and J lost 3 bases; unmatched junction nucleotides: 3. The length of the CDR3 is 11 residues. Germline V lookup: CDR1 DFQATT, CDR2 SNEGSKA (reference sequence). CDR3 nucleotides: TGCAGTGTTAACAGGGGCTACGAGCAGTACTTC. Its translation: CSVNRGYEQYF.

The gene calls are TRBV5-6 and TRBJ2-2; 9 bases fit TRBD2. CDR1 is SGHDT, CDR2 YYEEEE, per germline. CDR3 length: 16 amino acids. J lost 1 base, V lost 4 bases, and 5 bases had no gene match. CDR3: CASSPGLAKNTGELFF. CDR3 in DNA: TGTGCCAGCAGCCCGGGACTAGCAAAGAACACCGGGGAGCTGTTTTTT.

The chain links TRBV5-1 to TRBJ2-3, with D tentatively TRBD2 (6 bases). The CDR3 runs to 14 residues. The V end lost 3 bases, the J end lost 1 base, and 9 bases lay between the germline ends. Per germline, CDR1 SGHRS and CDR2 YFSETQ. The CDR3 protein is CASSYSGGTDTQYF. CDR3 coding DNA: TGCGCCAGCAGCTATTCGGGAGGCACAGATACGCAGTATTTT.

CDR3 sequence reads: CASSDGGLRIHIQYF. Here the CDR3 DNA reads TGTGCCAGCAGTGATGGGGGACTACGGATTCACATTCAGTACTTC. The chain couples TRBV2 to TRBJ2-4; TRBD2 matches 7 bases. V dropped 3 bases and J dropped 8; count of bases not matched to a gene: 10. CDR3 length equals 15 residues. CDR1 is SNHLY and CDR2 is FYNNEI in the germline V gene.

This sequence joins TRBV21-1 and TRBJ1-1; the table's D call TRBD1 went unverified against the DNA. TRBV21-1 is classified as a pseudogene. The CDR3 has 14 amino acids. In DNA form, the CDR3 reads TGTGCCAGCCTATTGGACAGGGAGGACACTGAAGCTTTCTTT. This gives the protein CASLLDREDTEAFF.

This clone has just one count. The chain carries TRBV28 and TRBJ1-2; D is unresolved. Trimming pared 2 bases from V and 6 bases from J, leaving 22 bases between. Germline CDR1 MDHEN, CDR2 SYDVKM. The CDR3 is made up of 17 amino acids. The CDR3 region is CASSLRLSGGQSNGYTF. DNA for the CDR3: TGTGCCAGCAGTTTAAGATTATCGGGTGGGCAGTCAAATGGCTACACCTTC.

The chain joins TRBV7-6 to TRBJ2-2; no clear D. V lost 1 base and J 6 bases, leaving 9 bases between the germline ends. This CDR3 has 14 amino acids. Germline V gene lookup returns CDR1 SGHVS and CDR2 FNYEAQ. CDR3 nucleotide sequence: TGTGCCAGCAGCTTAGGCTTGGGGTCCGGGGAGCTGTTTTTT. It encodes CASSLGLGSGELFF.

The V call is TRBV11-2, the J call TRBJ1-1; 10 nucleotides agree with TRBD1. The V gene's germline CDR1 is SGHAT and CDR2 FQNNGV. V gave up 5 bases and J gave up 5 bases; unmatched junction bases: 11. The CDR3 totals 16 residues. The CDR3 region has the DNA TGTGCCAGCAGCCCAGGTATGGACAGGGGGACAACTGAAGCTTTCTTT. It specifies CASSPGMDRGTTEAFF. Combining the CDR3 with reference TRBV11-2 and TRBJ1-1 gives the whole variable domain EAGVAQSPRYKIIEKRQSVAFWCNPISGHATLYWYQQILGQGPKLLIQFQNNGVVDDSQLPKDRFSAERLKGVDSTLKIQPAKLEDSAVYLCASSPGMDRGTTEAFFGQGTRLTVV.

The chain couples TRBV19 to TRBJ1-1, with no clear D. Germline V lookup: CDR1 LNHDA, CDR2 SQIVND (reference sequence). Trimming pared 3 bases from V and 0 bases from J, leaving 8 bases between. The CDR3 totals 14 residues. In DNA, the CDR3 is TGTGCCAGTAGTATCGGTCAGTTGAACACTGAAGCTTTCTTT. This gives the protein CASSIGQLNTEAFF.

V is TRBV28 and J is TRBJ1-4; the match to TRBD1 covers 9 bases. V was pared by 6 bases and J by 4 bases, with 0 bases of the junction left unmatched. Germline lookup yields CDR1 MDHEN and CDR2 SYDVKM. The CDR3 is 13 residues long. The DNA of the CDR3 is TGTGCCAGCAGGGACAGGGGTAATGAAAAACTGTTTTTT. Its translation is CASRDRGNEKLFF.